One sample yielded the 23 T cell receptor beta chains listed below, sequenced in a study of blood T cell repertoires in COVID-19. Sequencing used immunoSEQ multiplex PCR; TCRdb keeps in-frame clones, though not all of them. The table shows about 140,000 clones, with roughly 79% occurring only once. Sequencing input: peripheral blood. Source of these receptors: a human donor in a cohort sampled during active COVID-19.

The V gene is TRBV5-1, the J gene TRBJ2-7, with D tentatively TRBD1 (5 bases). Germline V gene sequence: CDR1 SGHRS, CDR2 YFSETQ. The CDR3 sequence is 12 residues long. The V end lost 0 bases, the J end lost 4 bases, and 5 bases lay between the germline ends. CDR3 region: CASSLEGYEQYF. In DNA, the CDR3 is TGCGCCAGCAGCTTGGAGGGGTACGAGCAGTACTTC.

The chain carries TRBV6-2 or TRBV6-3 and TRBJ2-5; D is ambiguous. CDR1 is MNHEY and CDR2 is SVGEGT in the germline V gene. Between the trimmed V and J ends, which lost 0 bases and 1 base, there was a span of 15 bases. CDR3 length: 17 residues. CDR3 region: CASSYSNAFRGQETQYF. The CDR3 nucleotides are TGTGCCAGCAGTTACTCGAATGCGTTCCGCGGCCAAGAGACCCAGTACTTC.

The V call is TRBV7-2, the J call TRBJ1-2; 7 positions match TRBD1. The CDR3 extends over 14 amino acids. The V gene's germline CDR1 is SGHTA and CDR2 FQGNSA. Trimming removed 6 bases from V and 5 bases from J; junction bases left unmatched: 9. The CDR3 reads CASRPTTGLYGYTF. CDR3 coding DNA: TGTGCCAGCAGACCAACGACAGGGCTATATGGCTACACCTTC.

The V and J genes are TRBV2 and TRBJ1-2; TRBD1 is a possible D gene (5 bases). Trimming shortened V by 4 bases and J by 2 bases, and 5 bases separated the two germline ends. Germline V gene data show CDR1 as SNHLY and CDR2 as FYNNEI. The CDR3 sequence is 12 residues long. CDR3 bases: TGTGCCAGCAGTGCAGGGAACTATGGCTACACCTTC. This translates into CASSAGNYGYTF.

The CDR3 bases are TGTGCCAGTAGCGTCCAGGGGGGCTATGGCTACACCTTC. The encoded protein is CASSVQGGYGYTF. The V gene is TRBV19, the J gene TRBJ1-2, with 7 bases that match TRBD1. Trimming took 6 bases from V and 4 from J; bases not matched to a gene: 5. Germline V lookup: CDR1 LNHDA, CDR2 SQIVND (reference sequence). The CDR3 has 13 amino acids.

The chain carries TRBV7-7 and TRBJ2-1; D unclear. The CDR3 sequence is 14 residues long. Germline V gene sequence: CDR1 SSHAT, CDR2 FNYEAQ (reference sequence). V gave up 2 bases and J gave up 4 bases, with 9 bases separating them. CDR3: CASSLSRSYNEQFF. The CDR3 bases are TGTGCCAGCAGCTTATCGCGGTCTTACAATGAGCAGTTCTTC.

The chain carries TRBV18 and TRBJ2-7; D is unclear. CDR3 length: 18 residues. CDR1 KGHSH and CDR2 LQKENI come from the germline V gene. V dropped 3 bases and J dropped 1 base, with 22 bases sitting between them. The CDR3 is CASSPDLNRQPLSYEQYF. CDR3 nucleotide sequence: TGTGCCAGCTCACCTGACCTAAATCGACAACCTTTATCCTACGAGCAGTACTTC.

The chain uses TRBV9 and TRBJ2-7, with 10 bases identical to TRBD2. Looked up from germline, CDR1 is SGDLS and CDR2 is YYNGEE. This CDR3 has 14 residues. The J segment lost 2 bases and the V segment lost 4 bases, leaving 3 bases of the junction unmatched. CDR3 amino acids: CASSPGLAAYEQYF. CDR3 coding DNA: TGTGCCAGCAGCCCCGGACTAGCGGCCTACGAGCAGTACTTC.

This chain links TRBV2 with TRBJ2-5; TRBD2 agrees at 7 bases. The CDR3 totals 15 residues. Losses at the gene ends were 4 bases for V and 2 bases for J; bases not matched to a gene: 7. Germline lookup yields CDR1 SNHLY and CDR2 FYNNEI. DNA for the CDR3: TGTGCCAGCAGTGGGGTGGCGGGAGTTCAAGAGACCCAGTACTTC. Amino acid sequence: CASSGVAGVQETQYF.

The CDR3 DNA follows: TGTGCCAGCAGCTTCGACAGCAGAAACACCATATATTTT. It is translated as CASSFDSRNTIYF. The chain employs TRBV7-9 and TRBJ1-3, with D maybe TRBD1 (5 bases). The germline CDR1 and CDR2 sequences are SEHNR and FQNEAQ (reference sequence). Trimming removed 3 bases at V and 5 bases at J, with 8 bases between. The CDR3 totals 13 residues.

V is TRBV7-2 and J is TRBJ2-7, with D perhaps matching TRBD2 (5 bases). V was pared by 4 bases and J by 6 bases, with 13 bases between. Germline lookup yields CDR1 SGHTA and CDR2 FQGNSA. This CDR3 has 13 amino acids. CDR3 residues: CASSSPGRGEQYF. DNA of the CDR3: TGTGCCAGCAGCTCCCCGGGGAGAGGCGAGCAGTACTTC.

CDR3 coding DNA: TGCGCCAGCAGTCCCCTCGGGACATGGGGTGAAAAACTGTTTTTT. Translation: CASSPLGTWGEKLFF. The chain employs TRBV5-1 and TRBJ1-4, with D perhaps TRBD1 (6 bases). This CDR3 is 15 amino acids long. The germline CDR1 and CDR2 sequences are SGHRS and YFSETQ. V gave up 5 bases and J gave up 7 bases, with 18 bases separating them.

V and J are TRBV24-1 and TRBJ2-3; possible D gene TRBD1, 5 bases. V gave up 3 bases and J gave up 2 bases, with 11 bases separating them. The germline gives CDR1 KGHDR, CDR2 SFDVKD. This CDR3 is built from 15 residues. CDR3 sequence (DNA): TGTGCCACCAGTGATACCAGGGTCCCCACAGATACGCAGTATTTT. It translates to CATSDTRVPTDTQYF.

The genes are TRBV4-3 and TRBJ2-1, with 8 bases identical to TRBD2. This CDR3 region has 16 residues. V trimming: 1 base; J trimming: 3 bases; junction bases outside the gene matches: 5. Germline-derived CDR1 and CDR2 are LGHNA and YSLEER. CDR3 nucleotide sequence: TGCGCCAGCAGCCAAGCCACTAGCGGTTTCTACAATGAGCAGTTCTTC. This encodes CASSQATSGFYNEQFF.

J is TRBJ1-5 and V is TRBV5-6; D is possibly TRBD1 (5 bases). V lost 0 bases and J lost 4, with 14 bases in between. There are 16 residues in the CDR3. The V gene's germline CDR1 is SGHDT and CDR2 YYEEEE. This CDR3 is CASSLDGGWGNQPQHF. The CDR3 DNA reads TGTGCCAGCAGCTTGGATGGGGGGTGGGGAAATCAGCCCCAGCATTTT.

The gene calls are TRBV7-8 and TRBJ1-6, with 8 nucleotides matching TRBD1. Germline CDR1 SGHVS, CDR2 FQNEAQ. The CDR3 is 15 residues long. V lost 3 bases to trimming and J lost 8 bases; unmatched junction nucleotides: 6. The DNA of the CDR3 is TGTGCCAGCAGCTTTGGGCAGGGGGCGGATTCACCCCTCCACTTT. Amino acid sequence: CASSFGQGADSPLHF.

The genes are TRBV27 and TRBJ1-1, with a tentative D call TRBD1 (6 bases). The V end lost 6 bases, the J end lost 4 bases, and 15 bases lay between the germline ends. From germline, CDR1 is MNHEY and CDR2 SMNVEV (reference sequence). The CDR3 contains 14 residues. The CDR3 DNA sequence: TGTGCCAGCAGGCTAGGGGGGGTCGGCACTGAAGCTTTCTTT. It is translated as CASRLGGVGTEAFF.

This sequence joins TRBV4-3 and TRBJ2-3; D ambiguous. Germline V gene lookup returns CDR1 LGHNA and CDR2 YSLEER. V lost 6 bases to trimming and J lost 6 bases, with 19 bases between them. The CDR3 length is 15 residues. The chain's CDR3 is CASSPQSARGDTQYF. The CDR3 DNA is TGCGCCAGCAGTCCTCAAAGCGCTAGAGGTGATACGCAGTATTTT.

This sequence joins TRBV21-1 and TRBJ2-1; the table's TRBD1 call for D was not verified on the DNA. TRBV21-1 is recorded as a pseudogene. The CDR3 covers 18 residues. CDR3 region: CASSKVFGRGQPGAEQFF. In nucleotides, the CDR3 is TGTGCCAGCAGCAAAGTATTCGGTAGGGGACAACCCGGAGCTGAGCAGTTCTTC.

The rearrangement uses TRBV5-1 and TRBJ2-7, with TRBD1 identical over 7 bases. The germline gives CDR1 SGHRS, CDR2 YFSETQ. There are 13 residues in the CDR3. Trimming at V came to 4 bases and at J to 1 base, leaving 2 bases not matched to a gene. CDR3 residues: CASSRTGSYEQYF. CDR3 nucleotide sequence: TGCGCCAGCAGCAGGACAGGATCCTACGAGCAGTACTTC. The full variable domain, its missing parts supplied by reference TRBV5-1 and TRBJ2-7, is KAGVTQTPRYLIKTRGQQVTLSCSPISGHRSVSWYQQTPGQGLQFLFEYFSETQRNKGNFPGRFSGRQFSNSRSEMNVSTLELGDSALYLCASSRTGSYEQYFGPGTRLTVT.

The genes are TRBV20-1 and TRBJ2-7, with D possibly being TRBD2 (5 bases). Germline-derived CDR1 and CDR2 are DFQATT and SNEGSKA (reference sequence). Trimming pared 3 bases from V and 0 bases from J, leaving 12 bases between. This CDR3 comprises 14 residues. Here the CDR3 DNA reads TGCAGTGCTAGTTTGCCGGGGAGCTCCTACGAGCAGTACTTC. Its translation: CSASLPGSSYEQYF.

The gene calls are TRBV4-2 and TRBJ2-7; 10 bases match TRBD1. The CDR3 is made up of 15 amino acids. After removal of 4 bases from V and 5 bases from J, the junction contained 8 bases not matched to a gene. CDR1 and CDR2 (germline): LGHNA, YNFKEQ. CDR3 loop: CASSPRGQGGNEQYF. CDR3 nucleotides: TGTGCCAGCAGCCCACGAGGACAGGGGGGAAACGAGCAGTACTTC.

This chain connects TRBV27 to TRBJ1-2, with D possibly matching TRBD1 (5 bases). V lost 11 bases and J 2 bases, leaving 18 bases between the germline ends. This CDR3 is built from 14 residues. Germline V gives CDR1 MNHEY, CDR2 SMNVEV (reference sequence). The CDR3 spells CALDKPGGNYGYTF. CDR3 in DNA: TGTGCCCTTGACAAACCGGGGGGAAACTATGGCTACACCTTC.